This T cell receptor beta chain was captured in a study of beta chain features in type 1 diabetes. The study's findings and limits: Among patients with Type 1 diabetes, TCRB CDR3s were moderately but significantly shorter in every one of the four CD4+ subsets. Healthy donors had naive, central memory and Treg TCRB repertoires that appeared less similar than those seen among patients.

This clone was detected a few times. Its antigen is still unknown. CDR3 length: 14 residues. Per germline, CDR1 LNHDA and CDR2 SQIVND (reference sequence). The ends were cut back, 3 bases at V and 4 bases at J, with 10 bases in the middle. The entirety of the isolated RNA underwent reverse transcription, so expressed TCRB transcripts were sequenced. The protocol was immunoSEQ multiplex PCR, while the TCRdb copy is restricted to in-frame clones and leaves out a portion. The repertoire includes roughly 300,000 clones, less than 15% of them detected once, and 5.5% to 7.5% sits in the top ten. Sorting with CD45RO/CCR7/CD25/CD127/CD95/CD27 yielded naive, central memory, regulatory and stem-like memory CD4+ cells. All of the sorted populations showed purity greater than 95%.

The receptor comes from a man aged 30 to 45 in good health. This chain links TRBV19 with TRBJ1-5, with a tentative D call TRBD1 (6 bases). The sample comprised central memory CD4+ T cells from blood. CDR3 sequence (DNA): TGTGCCAGTAGTATGGTAGGGGGGAATCAGCCCCAGCATTTT. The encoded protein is CASSMVGGNQPQHF.